A selection of T cell receptor beta chains follows, all from one sample in a study of monozygotic twins with inflammatory bowel disease. TCRdb reprocessed the 5' RACE reads and stores each CDR3 protein as one record, lacking DNA. The table for this sample gives roughly 150,000 distinct CDR3 sequences. Sequenced sample: blood. The receptor source for this set is a human donor with ulcerative colitis or Crohn's disease, or a healthy co-twin of an affected twin (not recorded which). Both conserved end residues are part of each CDR3.

>13|TRBV14|TRBJ1-1
CASRNWGNTEAFF
>12|TRBV28|TRBJ1-2
CASSLNRGSYTF
>16|TRBV5-1|TRBJ1-1
CASSPLPGQLNTEAFF
>15|TRBV7-2|TRBJ1-2
CASRPDRGLYYGYTF
>14|TRBV29-1|TRBJ2-1
CSVLRDYRWDEQFF
>16|TRBV27|TRBJ1-5
CASSPVALGSNQPQHF
>13|TRBV7-2|TRBJ2-1
CASSFSSYNEQFF
>13|TRBV28|TRBJ2-7
CASSLGGENEQYF
>15|TRBV18|TRBJ2-7
CASSPRLAEAYEQYF
>14|TRBV5-5|TRBJ2-5
CASSFGPIGETQYF
>16|TRBV5-1|TRBJ2-1
CASSLSGGRGINEQFF
>17|TRBV27|TRBJ2-7
CASSLSGAGLSRYEQYF
>14|TRBV12-3/TRBV12-4|TRBJ1-2
CASSLGGGTGGYTF
>16|TRBV20-1|TRBJ2-3
CSARGWWERGTDTQYF
>17|TRBV5-4|TRBJ2-3
CASSLPGLAGETDTQYF
>13|TRBV28|TRBJ2-7
CASSLTSGRVLYF
>16|TRBV11-1|TRBJ2-1
CASSLAAGVGYNEQFF
>18|TRBV14|TRBJ2-2
CASSPEASGRPPTGELFF
>14|TRBV5-1|TRBJ2-4
CASSPGQGDDIQYF
>12|TRBV29-1|TRBJ1-1
CSVEAGGREAFF
>16|TRBV5-1|TRBJ1-2
CASSLAPAGGISGYTF
>16|TRBV27|TRBJ1-5
CASRATAVGSNQPQHF
>17|TRBV10-3|TRBJ2-1
CAISGGTSGSYYNEQFF
>13|TRBV2|TRBJ1-2
CASSAGAPGGYTF
>14|TRBV6-5|TRBJ2-6
CASSSDRRANVLTF
>16|TRBV5-4|TRBJ2-1
CASSLADGSSYNEQFF
>14|TRBV5-1|TRBJ1-1
CASSLAPTNTEAFF
>14|TRBV5-1|TRBJ2-7
CASSLTSGAYEQYF
>16|TRBV11-2|TRBJ2-7
CASSPTGTGLIGEQYF
>12|TRBV24-1|TRBJ2-3
CATSDYTDTQYF
>15|TRBV12-3/TRBV12-4|TRBJ1-1
CASSLSPGLNTEAFF
>17|TRBV19|TRBJ2-4
CASSTSRTSLAKNMQYF
>14|TRBV5-1|TRBJ1-1
CASSSLQGNTEAFF
>14|TRBV5-1|TRBJ1-4
CASLGQPGDEKLFF
>15|TRBV20-1|TRBJ1-2
CSARADTGVNYGYTF
>13|TRBV20-1|TRBJ1-1
CSAREAGAPGAFF
>13|TRBV29-1|TRBJ1-1
CSARRTQNTEAFF
>15|TRBV12-3/TRBV12-4|TRBJ2-7
CASSLFGAVRNEQYF
>15|TRBV28|TRBJ1-1
CASSAYRVLNTEAFF
>15|TRBV7-3|TRBJ1-2
CASSLRPTGDYGYTF
>14|TRBV5-1|TRBJ2-1
CASTPWGVENEQFF
>15|TRBV20-1|TRBJ2-5
CSARDRGRVGETQYF
>17|TRBV29-1|TRBJ2-2
CSVGGTSGRENTGELFF
>13|TRBV30|TRBJ2-1
CAWGGTPYNEQFF
>16|TRBV27|TRBJ1-1
CASSHTKMTGSLAAFF
>16|TRBV7-8|TRBJ2-2
CASSSRTALNTGELFF
>16|TRBV30|TRBJ1-1
CAWSHFPGQMNTEAFF
>13|TRBV25-1|TRBJ1-1
CASSELSGGEAFF
>16|TRBV7-6|TRBJ2-1
CASSPGRGQDYNEQFF
>17|TRBV27|TRBJ2-7
CASSSPTVWTGGNEQYF
>12|TRBV29-1|TRBJ2-1
CSVGGQGYEQFF
>12|TRBV4-1|TRBJ2-3
CASSQAGDTQYF
>13|TRBV3-1|TRBJ2-7
CASSQVTGGEQYF
>12|TRBV13|TRBJ2-7
CASSLVRNEQYF